The rows below give T cell receptor beta chains drawn from one sample of a study of OX40 agonist ivuxolimab in advanced cancers. Sequencing was performed with immunoSEQ multiplex PCR; in TCRdb, only in-frame clones are kept and a portion is missing. Seen here are 30,000 to 40,000 clones, about 94% observed once, and the top ten hold 22%. Sequencing used CD4+ or CD8+ T cells sorted from blood, obtained in a trial of the OX40 agonist ivuxolimab. The source of these receptors is an adult with an advanced solid tumor such as melanoma, head and neck, liver or kidney cancer. Both conserved end residues are part of each CDR3. The D gene is left open where the match is weak. Part of the rows lack a size; the others show once, few, many or a class for expanded clones.

>TRBJ2-7|17|TRBV7-2|.|TRBD2
TGTGCCAGCAGCTTTGGGCTAGCGGGAGGGGCGGGCTACGAGCAGTACTTC
CASSFGLAGGAGYEQYF
>TRBJ2-3|14|TRBV28|.|.
TGTGCCAGCAGTTTCTCTGGACGCACAGATACGCAGTATTTT
CASSFSGRTDTQYF
>TRBJ2-7|16|TRBV9|.|TRBD2
TGTGCCAGCAGCCCCCGGGTAGCGGGAGGGTGGGTGGAGCAGTACTTC
CASSPRVAGGWVEQYF
>TRBJ2-5|15|TRBV27|.|.
TGTGCCAGCAGCCCCCTGACAGTGTCTATGGAGACCCAGTACTTC
CASSPLTVSMETQYF
>TRBJ2-3|13|TRBV4-1|.|.
TGCGCCAGCAGCCAGGGTATACCCGCGGAGCGGTATTTT
CASSQGIPAERYF
>TRBJ2-3|11|TRBV28|.|TRBD2
TGTGCCAGCAGTACTAGCGCTCCGCAGTATTTT
CASSTSAPQYF
>TRBJ1-3|14|TRBV11-3|.|.
TGTGCCAGCAGCCCCCAGGGTACTGGAAACACCATATATTTT
CASSPQGTGNTIYF
>TRBJ2-1|17|TRBV2|.|TRBD2
TGTGCCAGCAGTGATGGGACTAGCGGGAGGGACTACAATGAGCAGTTCTTC
CASSDGTSGRDYNEQFF
>TRBJ2-7|11|TRBV10-2|.|.
TGCGCCAGCAGTGAAGGGTACGAGCAGTACTTC
CASSEGYEQYF
>TRBJ2-3|17|TRBV9|.|.
TGTGCCAGCAGCGGGGCCGTCCGGGGGTCCAGCATTGATACGCAGTATTTT
CASSGAVRGSSIDTQYF
>TRBJ2-2|13|TRBV11-3|once|.
TGTGCCAGCCGGGACTTGAACACCGGGGAGCTGTTTTTT
CASRDLNTGELFF
>TRBJ2-5|12|TRBV27|.|.
TGTGCCAGCAGCCGAATAAGGGAGACCCAGTACTTC
CASSRIRETQYF
>TRBJ1-1|13|TRBV28|.|.
TGTGCCAGCCAAGGGGTTTTGAACACTGAAGCTTTCTTT
CASQGVLNTEAFF
>TRBJ1-1|13|TRBV27|.|.
TGTGCCAGCAGTTTAGGGGGGGCCTTGAACGCTTTCTTT
CASSLGGALNAFF
>TRBJ1-1|10|TRBV29-1|once|.
TGCAGCGTTCTTGGTGCTGAAGCTTTCTTT
CSVLGAEAFF
>TRBJ2-7|14|TRBV4-1|.|.
TGCGCCAGCAGCCAGGAGGCAGGCCTCCACGAGCAGTACTTC
CASSQEAGLHEQYF
>TRBJ2-2|17|TRBV7-9|.|.
TGTGCCAGCAGCGCCACAAGGACAGAAAAAAACACCGGGGAGCTGTTTTTT
CASSATRTEKNTGELFF
>TRBJ2-5|14|TRBV6-6|.|.
TGTGCCAGCAGTGATGGGCAGCTACAAGAGACCCAGTACTTC
CASSDGQLQETQYF